The TCR beta chain under discussion was sequenced for a study of CD8 T cells in Susac syndrome. With random hexamers, about 0.45 to 1 ug RNA was reverse transcribed. With immunoSEQ multiplex PCR, TCR beta CDR3 was amplified across 54 Vbeta and 13 Jbeta. TCRdb re-called the immunoSEQ multiplex PCR reads with MiXCR, one entry per CDR3 protein. Here the sample spans some 190,000 distinct CDR3 sequences, roughly 94% being singletons. Peripheral blood CD8+ and CD4+ T cells were profiled by TCR beta sequencing. Negative isolation yielded the CD8+ and CD4+ T cells, while FACS enriched the TEMRA cells. Between the trimmed V and J ends, which lost 0 bases and 0 bases, there was a span of 6 bases. Germline V lookup: CDR1 PRHDT, CDR2 FYEKMQ (reference sequence). This CDR3 is 15 amino acids long.

This chain connects TRBV13 to TRBJ2-1; D unresolved. The sequenced sample was CD4+ T cells from PBMCs. This receptor was obtained from a human donor in good health. The CDR3 nucleotides are TGTGCCAGCAGCTTAGGTGGGATCTCCTACAATGAGCAGTTCTTC. Its translation: CASSLGGISYNEQFF.